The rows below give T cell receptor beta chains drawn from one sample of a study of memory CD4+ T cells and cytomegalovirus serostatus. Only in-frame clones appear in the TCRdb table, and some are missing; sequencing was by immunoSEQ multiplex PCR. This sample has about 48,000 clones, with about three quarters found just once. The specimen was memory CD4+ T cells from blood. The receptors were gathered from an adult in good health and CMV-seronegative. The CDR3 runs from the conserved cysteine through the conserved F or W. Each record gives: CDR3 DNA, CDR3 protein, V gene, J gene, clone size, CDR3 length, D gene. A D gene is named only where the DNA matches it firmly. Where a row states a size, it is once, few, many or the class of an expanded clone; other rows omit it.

DNA: TGTGCCAGCAGCCAAGAGGGGACTAGCGGGCAAGAGACCCAGTACTTC; CDR3: CASSQEGTSGQETQYF; V: TRBV4-2; J: TRBJ2-5; size: .; length: 16; D: TRBD2
DNA: TGTGCCAGTCGACTCCGGACAGGGGGCCTCACTGAAGCTTTCTTT; CDR3: CASRLRTGGLTEAFF; V: TRBV19; J: TRBJ1-1; size: medium-sized; length: 15; D: TRBD1
DNA: TGTGCCAGCTCACCAGGGGCTAACTATGGCTACACCTTC; CDR3: CASSPGANYGYTF; V: TRBV18; J: TRBJ1-2; size: .; length: 13; D: .
DNA: TGTGCCAGCGCAAGAACGGACACCGGGGAGCTGTTTTTT; CDR3: CASARTDTGELFF; V: TRBV25-1; J: TRBJ2-2; size: few; length: 13; D: .
DNA: TGCGCCAGCAGCCAAGCCGGGACACCTAATGAAAAACTGTTTTTT; CDR3: CASSQAGTPNEKLFF; V: TRBV4-1; J: TRBJ1-4; size: .; length: 15; D: .
DNA: TGTGCCAGCAGCTTAGGGGGGACAGAGAATCAGCCCCAGCATTTT; CDR3: CASSLGGTENQPQHF; V: TRBV7-8; J: TRBJ1-5; size: .; length: 15; D: TRBD1
DNA: TGTGCCAGCAGTTTTAGGGGAGCGGAGGGGACCTACGAGCAGTACTTC; CDR3: CASSFRGAEGTYEQYF; V: TRBV27; J: TRBJ2-7; size: few; length: 16; D: .
DNA: TGTGCCAGCACCGACAGGGGCTACGAGCAGTACTTC; CDR3: CASTDRGYEQYF; V: TRBV6-5; J: TRBJ2-7; size: .; length: 12; D: TRBD1
DNA: TGTGCCAGCAGCCAATTGACTGGACAGAACACTGAAGCTTTCTTT; CDR3: CASSQLTGQNTEAFF; V: TRBV14; J: TRBJ1-1; size: .; length: 15; D: .
DNA: TGCAGTGCCACTACGTTGGAGACCCAGTACTTC; CDR3: CSATTLETQYF; V: TRBV20-1; J: TRBJ2-5; size: .; length: 11; D: .
DNA: TGTGCCAGCAGTGAGGGGGGGTGGCGGCAGCCCCAGCATTTT; CDR3: CASSEGGWRQPQHF; V: TRBV6-1; J: TRBJ1-5; size: .; length: 14; D: .
DNA: TGTGCCTGGAGGGTCCCCGGCACAGTGGTTACGCAGTATTTT; CDR3: CAWRVPGTVVTQYF; V: TRBV30; J: TRBJ2-3; size: .; length: 14; D: .
DNA: TGTGCCAGCAGCCAAGATCCCCCACTAGCGGGAGTCTCTGGGGCCAACGTCCTGACTTTC; CDR3: CASSQDPPLAGVSGANVLTF; V: TRBV14; J: TRBJ2-6; size: .; length: 20; D: TRBD2
DNA: TGTGCCACCCACTCAGGGGGGGGTCAGCCCCAGCATTTT; CDR3: CATHSGGGQPQHF; V: TRBV28; J: TRBJ1-5; size: .; length: 13; D: TRBD1
DNA: TGTGCCAGCAGCTTAGGGGTCTTGTATGGCTACACCTTC; CDR3: CASSLGVLYGYTF; V: TRBV7-6; J: TRBJ1-2; size: few; length: 13; D: .
DNA: TGCGCCAGCAGCCGTCAGGTTAACACTGAAGCTTTCTTT; CDR3: CASSRQVNTEAFF; V: TRBV5-1; J: TRBJ1-1; size: .; length: 13; D: .
DNA: TGTGCCAGCAGCTTAGCGGGGCAGGGAGAGACCCAGTACTTC; CDR3: CASSLAGQGETQYF; V: TRBV7-2; J: TRBJ2-5; size: .; length: 14; D: .
DNA: TGCGCCAGCAGCAGGGGACTAGCGGGAACCTTTGGCCTAAACAATGAGCAGTTCTTC; CDR3: CASSRGLAGTFGLNNEQFF; V: TRBV5-1; J: TRBJ2-1; size: .; length: 19; D: TRBD2
DNA: TGCAGCGTAGTGGGCTCTGGAAACACCATATATTTT; CDR3: CSVVGSGNTIYF; V: TRBV29-1; J: TRBJ1-3; size: .; length: 12; D: .
DNA: TGCGCCAGCAGCTTAGGCGGGGTCGCCAAAAACATTCAGTACTTC; CDR3: CASSLGGVAKNIQYF; V: TRBV5-1; J: TRBJ2-4; size: .; length: 15; D: .
DNA: TGTGCCAGTAGTATATCCGGGGGGAGAGGGGAAAAATATAGAGCCGGGGAGCTGTTTTTT; CDR3: CASSISGGRGEKYRAGELFF; V: TRBV19; J: TRBJ2-2; size: once; length: 20; D: TRBD2
DNA: TGTGCCAGCAGCTTGGCCTACCAAGAGACCCAGTACTTC; CDR3: CASSLAYQETQYF; V: TRBV5-5; J: TRBJ2-5; size: once; length: 13; D: .
DNA: TGCGCCAGCAGTGGCCGGGACAGGGGTAACAATGAGCAGTTCTTC; CDR3: CASSGRDRGNNEQFF; V: TRBV10-1; J: TRBJ2-1; size: few; length: 15; D: TRBD1
DNA: TGTGCCAGCAGCCCGGGACAGGCATTTAATGAAAAACTGTTTTTT; CDR3: CASSPGQAFNEKLFF; V: TRBV5-4; J: TRBJ1-4; size: .; length: 15; D: TRBD1
DNA: TGTGCCTGGACCATTCGGGCAGGGTCTGAAGCTTTCTTT; CDR3: CAWTIRAGSEAFF; V: TRBV30; J: TRBJ1-1; size: few; length: 13; D: .
DNA: TGTGCCAGCAGCTTGGGCAGGGGCTCTGGCTACACCTTC; CDR3: CASSLGRGSGYTF; V: TRBV5-6; J: TRBJ1-2; size: .; length: 13; D: .
DNA: TGTGCCAGCACCTCAGGGGGCATCGATGGCTACACCTTC; CDR3: CASTSGGIDGYTF; V: TRBV25-1; J: TRBJ1-2; size: once; length: 13; D: TRBD1
DNA: TGTGCCAGCAGTGAAAGGTCGGCAGGGCTGAACACTGAAGCTTTCTTT; CDR3: CASSERSAGLNTEAFF; V: TRBV2; J: TRBJ1-1; size: .; length: 16; D: .
DNA: TGTGCCAGCAGTGATTCGCATGGAGATACGCAGTATTTT; CDR3: CASSDSHGDTQYF; V: TRBV6-1; J: TRBJ2-3; size: .; length: 13; D: .
DNA: TGTGCCAGCAGTTACTCAGGACAGGGGTTTGACGAGCAGTACTTC; CDR3: CASSYSGQGFDEQYF; V: TRBV6-5; J: TRBJ2-7; size: .; length: 15; D: TRBD1
DNA: TGTGCCAGCAGCCTTCGATGGGAGCAGTACTTC; CDR3: CASSLRWEQYF; V: TRBV6-1; J: TRBJ2-7; size: .; length: 11; D: .
DNA: TGTGCCAGCAGTCCCCGACAGGGGAAAGTGGATACGCAGTATTTT; CDR3: CASSPRQGKVDTQYF; V: TRBV27; J: TRBJ2-3; size: .; length: 15; D: TRBD1
DNA: TGTGCCAGCAGTTTAGTTAAAGCCTACGAGCAGTACTTC; CDR3: CASSLVKAYEQYF; V: TRBV28; J: TRBJ2-7; size: .; length: 13; D: .
DNA: TGCGCCAGCAGTCCTGCCCGCTACGAGCAGTACTTC; CDR3: CASSPARYEQYF; V: TRBV5-1; J: TRBJ2-7; size: .; length: 12; D: .
DNA: TGTGCCAGCAGCGGCCCAAGGGGAGTGGGGGAGACCCAGTACTTC; CDR3: CASSGPRGVGETQYF; V: TRBV2; J: TRBJ2-5; size: .; length: 15; D: .
DNA: TGTGCCAGCTCACCATTGCAGGAGGGCAACACCGGGGAGCTGTTTTTT; CDR3: CASSPLQEGNTGELFF; V: TRBV18; J: TRBJ2-2; size: .; length: 16; D: .
DNA: TGTGCTAGTGGATCTTTCCTCACTAGCGGAGTCACCGGGGAGCTGTTTTTT; CDR3: CASGSFLTSGVTGELFF; V: TRBV12-5; J: TRBJ2-2; size: .; length: 17; D: TRBD2
DNA: TGTGCCAGCTTGCCTCTAGCGGGGGGGTCCTACGAGCAGTACTTC; CDR3: CASLPLAGGSYEQYF; V: TRBV2; J: TRBJ2-7; size: .; length: 15; D: TRBD2
DNA: TGTGCCAGCAGGCAACTTCTCGGGACTAGCGGGTCCTCCCAGTACTTC; CDR3: CASRQLLGTSGSSQYF; V: TRBV4-2; J: TRBJ2-5; size: .; length: 16; D: TRBD2
DNA: TGTGCTAGTGGTTTTAGCGGGAGAACCTTCGCTACGCAGTATTTT; CDR3: CASGFSGRTFATQYF; V: TRBV12-5; J: TRBJ2-3; size: .; length: 15; D: TRBD2
DNA: TGCGCCAGCAAGGGGGCAGCCTCTGGAAACACCATATATTTT; CDR3: CASKGAASGNTIYF; V: TRBV5-1; J: TRBJ1-3; size: many; length: 14; D: TRBD1
DNA: TGTGCCAGCAGCCAAGAGGGGTCGGGGGGGCTTGAGACCCAGTACTTC; CDR3: CASSQEGSGGLETQYF; V: TRBV4-2; J: TRBJ2-5; size: .; length: 16; D: TRBD2
DNA: TGTGCCAGCAGTGGAGGCTTACAGGGGAGCAATCAGCCCCAGCATTTT; CDR3: CASSGGLQGSNQPQHF; V: TRBV6-1; J: TRBJ1-5; size: .; length: 16; D: TRBD1
DNA: TGTGCCAGCAGCTTAGCGGGGGGGAACTACGAGCAGTACTTC; CDR3: CASSLAGGNYEQYF; V: TRBV7-9; J: TRBJ2-7; size: .; length: 14; D: TRBD2
DNA: TGTGCCGTGGCCGGGACCCTCACCTATGGCTACACCTTC; CDR3: CAVAGTLTYGYTF; V: TRBV7-2; J: TRBJ1-2; size: .; length: 13; D: .
DNA: TGTGCCAGCAGTACTTCTACACGTACCACTTCTAGAGAGCAGTACTTC; CDR3: CASSTSTRTTSREQYF; V: TRBV28; J: TRBJ2-7; size: few; length: 16; D: .
DNA: TGCAGCGTTGAACAGGGGGGAACCTACAATGAGCAGTTCTTC; CDR3: CSVEQGGTYNEQFF; V: TRBV29-1; J: TRBJ2-1; size: .; length: 14; D: .
DNA: TGTGCCAGCAGCTTAGATATGAACACTGAAGCTTTCTTT; CDR3: CASSLDMNTEAFF; V: TRBV7-9; J: TRBJ1-1; size: .; length: 13; D: .
DNA: TGTGCCAGCAGTCCGAGGACAGGGGGCAACTCTGAAGCTTTCTTT; CDR3: CASSPRTGGNSEAFF; V: TRBV28; J: TRBJ1-1; size: .; length: 15; D: TRBD1
DNA: TGCGCCAGCAGCTTGGAGCCTAGCGGGGTGCCCTACGAGCAGTACTTC; CDR3: CASSLEPSGVPYEQYF; V: TRBV5-1; J: TRBJ2-7; size: .; length: 16; D: TRBD2
DNA: TGTGCCAGCAGCGACAAGAGCTCTGGAAACACCATATATTTT; CDR3: CASSDKSSGNTIYF; V: TRBV7-9; J: TRBJ1-3; size: .; length: 14; D: .
DNA: TGTGCCAGCAGTTTAACGGTTGAAGGGGTCGATACGCAGTATTTT; CDR3: CASSLTVEGVDTQYF; V: TRBV28; J: TRBJ2-3; size: .; length: 15; D: .
DNA: TGTGCCAGCAGCTTAGCCGGTGAGACCCAGTACTTC; CDR3: CASSLAGETQYF; V: TRBV11-1; J: TRBJ2-5; size: .; length: 12; D: .
DNA: TGTGCCAGCAGTCCGACGGGGGAATATGGCTACACCTTC; CDR3: CASSPTGEYGYTF; V: TRBV6-6; J: TRBJ1-2; size: .; length: 13; D: .